The 11 T cell receptor beta chains given below trace back to one sample, sequenced in a study of OX40 agonist ivuxolimab in advanced cancers. Profiled with immunoSEQ multiplex PCR; TCRdb holds only in-frame clones, not every one. The sample lists approximately 84,000 clones, around 86% occurring once. Sequenced here: CD4+ or CD8+ T cells sorted from blood, sampled in a trial of the OX40 agonist ivuxolimab. The receptor set was obtained from an adult with an advanced solid tumor such as melanoma, head and neck, liver or kidney cancer.

This chain uses TRBV7-9 with TRBJ2-5; 12 bases fit TRBD1. V gave up 5 bases and J gave up 5 bases; unmatched junction bases: 9. The CDR3 covers 16 residues. The germline gives CDR1 SEHNR, CDR2 FQNEAQ (reference sequence). CDR3 nucleotide sequence: TGTGCCAGCAGCCCATCCGGGACAGGGGGCGCGGAGACCCAGTACTTC. Translated: CASSPSGTGGAETQYF.

The J gene is TRBJ2-3, the V gene TRBV6-6; possible D gene TRBD2, 5 bases. The germline V and J ends were trimmed by 6 bases and 4 bases, with 17 bases remaining between them. This CDR3 is built from 15 residues. Germline CDR1 is MNHNY and CDR2 is SVGAGI (reference sequence). The CDR3: CASSVRGVLADTQYF. The CDR3 bases are TGTGCCAGCAGCGTTCGGGGAGTCTTGGCAGATACGCAGTATTTT.

This clone was observed a single time. V gene TRBV27 combines with J gene TRBJ2-5, with 12 nucleotides matching TRBD1. Trimming cost V 6 bases and J 5 bases; bases outside gene matches: 7. The CDR3 is made up of 15 amino acids. Per the germline V gene, CDR1 is MNHEY and CDR2 is SMNVEV (reference sequence). CDR3 protein: CASSSGTGGGETQYF. Here the CDR3 DNA reads TGTGCCAGCAGCTCCGGGACAGGGGGCGGGGAGACCCAGTACTTC.

This clone was counted a single time. The chain joins TRBV7-8 to TRBJ2-1; the match to TRBD2 covers 11 bases. Unmatched junction bases numbered 4, after V lost 2 bases and J lost 4 bases. Germline V gives CDR1 SGHVS, CDR2 FQNEAQ. CDR3 size: 16 residues. CDR3: CASSLSGLADYNEQFF. The CDR3 DNA follows: TGTGCCAGCAGCTTATCGGGACTAGCGGATTACAATGAGCAGTTCTTC.

The V call is TRBV7-9, the J call TRBJ2-7, with no clear D. The CDR3 consists of 11 residues. The germline gives CDR1 SEHNR, CDR2 FQNEAQ (reference sequence). V was clipped by 5 bases and J by 3 bases, with 5 bases between them. CDR3 sequence (DNA): TGTGCCAGCAGCCTCTTCTACGAGCAGTACTTC. It translates to CASSLFYEQYF.

This sequence joins TRBV7-2 and TRBJ1-1, with unresolved D. V was shortened by 5 bases and J by 1 base, with 5 bases between the two germline ends. The CDR3 is made up of 12 amino acids. Germline V gene data show CDR1 as SGHTA and CDR2 as FQGNSA. The CDR3 sequence is CASSPANTEAFF. The CDR3 DNA is TGTGCCAGCAGCCCGGCGAACACTGAAGCTTTCTTT.

This clone was recorded only once. The rearrangement joins TRBV6-6 to TRBJ1-2; 7 nucleotides match TRBD1. Germline CDR1 MNHNY, CDR2 SVGAGI (reference sequence). After removal of 0 bases from V and 5 bases from J, the junction contained 9 bases not matched to a gene. The CDR3 extends over 16 amino acids. For the CDR3, the DNA is TGTGCCAGCAGTTACTCACAGGGGCAGACTGGGTATGGCTACACCTTC. Translation: CASSYSQGQTGYGYTF.

The CDR3 reads CASSATGTSRETQYF. In nucleotides, the CDR3 is TGTGCCAGCAGCGCTACCGGGACTAGCCGGGAGACCCAGTACTTC. This sequence joins TRBV9 and TRBJ2-5, with 9 nucleotides matching TRBD2. The V gene's germline CDR1 is SGDLS and CDR2 YYNGEE. This CDR3 has 15 residues. The V gene end was trimmed by 3 bases and the J gene end by 5 bases; junction bases not matched to a gene: 8. Complete variable domain (other parts from reference TRBV9 and TRBJ2-5): DSGVTQTPKHLITATGQRVTLRCSPRSGDLSVYWYQQSLDQGLQFLIQYYNGEERAKGNILERFSAQQFPDLHSELNLSSLELGDSALYFCASSATGTSRETQYFGPGTRLLVL.

V is TRBV7-9 and J is TRBJ2-7; 7 nucleotides align to TRBD2. V was pared by 1 base and J by 2 bases, with 8 bases of the junction left unmatched. The CDR3 contains 16 residues. Germline V gene lookup returns CDR1 SEHNR and CDR2 FQNEAQ (reference sequence). The CDR3 nucleotides read TGTGCCAGCAGCTTAGTATGGGGGGGTTCCCCCTACGAGCAGTACTTC. Its translation is CASSLVWGGSPYEQYF.

This rearrangement joins TRBV6-1 to TRBJ1-3; tentatively, D is TRBD1 (6 bases). The V end lost 8 bases, the J end lost 0 bases, and 14 bases lay between the germline ends. From germline, CDR1 is MNHNS and CDR2 SASEGT. The CDR3 is made up of 15 amino acids. The CDR3 DNA follows: TGTGCCAGCTTCGACAGGTCGGGCTCTGGAAACACCATATATTTT. Amino acids: CASFDRSGSGNTIYF.

Details on this clone: The junction does not match germline at one end; this may be a read error. The CDR3 DNA is TGTGCCAGTAGGATAGGGGGCGACTATGGCTACACCTTC. This translates into CASRIGGDYGYTF. The chain combines TRBV19 with TRBJ1-2; 7 nucleotides align to TRBD1. Germline lookup yields CDR1 LNHDA and CDR2 SQIVND (reference sequence). The CDR3 totals 13 residues.